This TCR beta chain was sequenced in a study of a mutant IDH1 vaccine in newly diagnosed glioma. In the study overall: Vaccines were begun 4-6 weeks after radiotherapy alone, or with temozolomide cycles.

Time point noted: week 47, end of study. A 20-mer mutant IDH1 peptide at 300 ug was injected subcutaneously with topical imiquimod. The assay was immunoSEQ multiplex PCR, and TCRdb's table has in-frame clones only and misses some. The sample records approximately 50,000 clones, approximately 80% being singletons. Regarding this clone: Its matching antigen is unknown.

Trimming stripped 7 bases from V and 10 bases from J, with 25 bases between. Germline CDR1 and CDR2: SQVTM and ANQGSEA. This CDR3 comprises 14 residues. The sample here was PBMCs, taken from a glioma patient whose treatment included an IDH1 peptide vaccine. The rearrangement links TRBV29-1 to TRBJ1-1; maybe TRBD1 (5 bases). The clonotype originates from a middle-aged woman with glioma. Some clones in this sample may be carry-over from other donors' samples. The CDR3 region has the DNA TGCAGCGCCCCCCCCGAGGGACCCCGACGGGTAGCTTTCTTT. Encoded protein: CSAPPEGPRRVAFF.